A selection of T cell receptor beta chains follows, all from one sample in a study of CD8+ T cells in alopecia areata. The table came from immunoSEQ multiplex PCR; TCRdb's copy has only in-frame clones and leaves some out. Counted here are some 130,000 clones, around three fifths occurring once; the ten biggest clones make up about 6.8%. The material sequenced was CD4+ T cells sorted from blood, taken at week 0. Receptor source: a human donor with alopecia areata. Each CDR3 is given with its conserved first and last residue. The D gene is left open where the match is weak. Expanded clones get a size class; other rows say once, few or many, or leave the size out.

d_call	j_call	v_call	clone_size	cdr3_nt	cdr3_aa
.	TRBJ1-2	TRBV4-3	.	TGCGCCAGCAGCCAAGACACAGGGTCCTATGGCTACACCTTC	CASSQDTGSYGYTF
.	TRBJ2-1	TRBV11-2	.	TGTGCCAGCAGCTTAGATTTGAGAGAGGCGCAGTTCTTC	CASSLDLREAQFF
TRBD2	TRBJ2-1	TRBV5-4	.	TGTGCCAGCAGCGGAGGCGGGGGGGCCGGGTACAATGAGCAGTTCTTC	CASSGGGGAGYNEQFF
.	TRBJ2-7	TRBV29-1	.	TGCAGCGTCCCGGGTCCTTCCTACGAGCAGTACTTC	CSVPGPSYEQYF
.	TRBJ2-2	TRBV14	.	TGTGCCAGCAGCCAAGAATGGTCCACCGGGGAGCTGTTTTTT	CASSQEWSTGELFF
TRBD1	TRBJ2-7	TRBV4-3	.	TGCGCCAGCAGCCTTGGACAGGGGGCGTCCTACGAGCAGTACTTC	CASSLGQGASYEQYF
.	TRBJ1-5	TRBV30	.	TGTGCCTGGAGTTCTCCAGGGGCTTATACCAATCAGCCCCAGCATTTT	CAWSSPGAYTNQPQHF
.	TRBJ2-7	TRBV7-2	many	TGTGCCAGCAGCTTAGTAGCGGACAGGACCTACGAGCAGTACTTC	CASSLVADRTYEQYF
TRBD2	TRBJ2-1	TRBV6-6	few	TGTGCCAGCTTCCTAACGGGAGGGGCCCACAATGAGCAGTTCTTC	CASFLTGGAHNEQFF
TRBD1	TRBJ1-6	TRBV2	.	TGTGCCAGCAGTGAAAGGCCACCCGGGACAGGGGGCCAGCAGTCACCCCTCCACTTT	CASSERPPGTGGQQSPLHF
TRBD2	TRBJ2-1	TRBV7-2	.	TGTGCCAGCAGCGCCACTAGCGGGGGGTTCAATGAGCAGTTCTTC	CASSATSGGFNEQFF
.	TRBJ1-4	TRBV5-1	.	TGCGCCAGCAGCTTGGGGAGGGAGAATGAAAAACTGTTTTTT	CASSLGRENEKLFF
.	TRBJ1-2	TRBV5-6	.	TGTGCCAGCAGATCCGGGACCGACTATGGCTACACCTTC	CASRSGTDYGYTF
TRBD1	TRBJ1-6	TRBV6-1	few	TGTGCCAGCAGTGAAACCGCATTGGACAGGGGGAATTCACCCCTCCACTTT	CASSETALDRGNSPLHF
.	TRBJ1-2	TRBV29-1	.	TGCAGCGTTGGAGGGGGATTAGCTAACTATGGCTACACCTTC	CSVGGGLANYGYTF
.	TRBJ1-2	TRBV4-1	.	TGCGCCAGCAGGAAGGGGAAGGCAGGGGAAGTCTATGGCTACACCTTC	CASRKGKAGEVYGYTF
TRBD1	TRBJ1-2	TRBV4-1	.	TGCGCCAGCAGCCATCCTGACAGGGGGCAAAGCAGCTATGGCTACACCTTC	CASSHPDRGQSSYGYTF
TRBD2	TRBJ2-1	TRBV9	.	TGTGCCAGCAGCGAGCCCGCTGCGGGAGATGACAATGAGCAGTTCTTC	CASSEPAAGDDNEQFF
.	TRBJ1-6	TRBV27	.	TGTGCCAGCAGTTCGCACAGCAGCTCCTATAATTCACCCCTCCACTTT	CASSSHSSSYNSPLHF
TRBD1	TRBJ2-3	TRBV11-2	.	TGTGCCAGCAACCAACGACAGGGCCCCGATACGCAGTATTTT	CASNQRQGPDTQYF
TRBD1	TRBJ2-7	TRBV6-1	.	TGTGCCAGCAGACAACAGGGGGCCGACGAGCAGTACTTC	CASRQQGADEQYF
.	TRBJ1-3	TRBV30	.	TGTGCCTGGAGTGTCTCCCGACTTAGCTCTGGAAACACCATATATTTT	CAWSVSRLSSGNTIYF
.	TRBJ2-7	TRBV25-1	.	TGTGCCAGCTCCAGGGACCACTACGAGCAGTACTTC	CASSRDHYEQYF
.	TRBJ1-1	TRBV5-4	.	TGTGCCAGCAGCTGGGAGAACACTGAAGCTTTCTTT	CASSWENTEAFF
.	TRBJ2-1	TRBV4-3	.	TGCGCCAGCAGCCAGGCCCCAGGGGCCCCCTTGATTGAGGAGCAGTTCTTC	CASSQAPGAPLIEEQFF
TRBD2	TRBJ2-7	TRBV7-8	many	TGTGCCAGCAGCTTTACCATAGCGGGGGAGCAATACGAGCAGTACTTC	CASSFTIAGEQYEQYF
TRBD1	TRBJ2-7	TRBV4-3	once	TGCGCCAGCAGCCAAGATTCCCGACAGGGAAGGGAGCAGTACTTC	CASSQDSRQGREQYF
.	TRBJ2-2	TRBV29-1	.	TGCAGCGTTGTGGACACCGGGGAGCTGTTTTTT	CSVVDTGELFF
.	TRBJ2-3	TRBV9	.	TGTGCCAGCAGAAGGGAGGGCACAGATACGCAGTATTTT	CASRREGTDTQYF
TRBD1	TRBJ1-2	TRBV6-6	.	TGTGCCAGCAGTTATTTAACAGGGGCCGGTGGCTACACCTTC	CASSYLTGAGGYTF
TRBD1	TRBJ2-7	TRBV5-1	.	TGCGCCAGCAGCTCTGGACAGGGGACCGACGAGCAGTACTTC	CASSSGQGTDEQYF
TRBD1	TRBJ1-6	TRBV27	once	TGTGCCAGCACCAACGACAGGGGGGTTTCACCCCTCCACTTT	CASTNDRGVSPLHF
.	TRBJ2-2	TRBV2	.	TGTGCCAGCAGTGAAGCTTTTCTTTCCGGGGAGCTGTTTTTT	CASSEAFLSGELFF
TRBD1	TRBJ1-6	TRBV2	.	TGTGCCAGCAGCCCGGGACAGGGTCGTAATTCACCCCTCCACTTT	CASSPGQGRNSPLHF
.	TRBJ2-5	TRBV7-2	few	TGTGCCAGCAGCTTAAGCGGCCCAGGGAAGTACCAAGAGACCCAGTACTTC	CASSLSGPGKYQETQYF
.	TRBJ1-1	TRBV7-2	.	TGTGCCAGCAGTCCGCAGGGGCGGACTGAAGCTTTCTTT	CASSPQGRTEAFF
.	TRBJ1-1	TRBV10-3	.	TGTGCCATCAGGGCCCTTGCGGACACTGAAGCTTTCTTT	CAIRALADTEAFF
TRBD1	TRBJ2-7	TRBV14	.	TGTGCCAGCAGCCACCTCGGACAGGGGGGCTACGAGCAGTACTTC	CASSHLGQGGYEQYF
TRBD2	TRBJ2-5	TRBV19	.	TGTGCCAGTAGTCCATCCCCCGGGACTAGCGGACCTTTAATGCAAGAGACCCAGTACTTC	CASSPSPGTSGPLMQETQYF
.	TRBJ2-7	TRBV10-3	.	TGTGCCATCAGTGACAGGGGAGGACCCGAGCAGTACTTC	CAISDRGGPEQYF
TRBD1	TRBJ1-1	TRBV19	.	TGTGCCAGTTTACCCAGGGGGACCGCCATGAACACTGAAGCTTTCTTT	CASLPRGTAMNTEAFF
.	TRBJ1-2	TRBV30	.	TGTGCCTGGAGTATCGGGGATAACTATGGCTACACCTTC	CAWSIGDNYGYTF
.	TRBJ2-2	TRBV4-3	few	TGCGCCAGCAGCCAATCCATCGGGGGAACCAACACCGGGGAGCTGTTTTTT	CASSQSIGGTNTGELFF
.	TRBJ2-3	TRBV5-1	.	TGCGCCAGCAGCTTGGGGGACTTCACAGATACGCAGTATTTT	CASSLGDFTDTQYF
.	TRBJ2-1	TRBV30	.	TGTGCCTGGAGGGGGGACCTCCGGAGACCCGGGGATGAGCAGTTCTTC	CAWRGDLRRPGDEQFF
.	TRBJ2-7	TRBV6-5	.	.	CASSSSGQSYEQYF
.	TRBJ2-3	TRBV5-1	.	TGCGCCAGCAGCTTGGACCCACAGGGTCACACAGATACGCAGTATTTT	CASSLDPQGHTDTQYF
TRBD1	TRBJ1-1	TRBV19	few	TGTGCCAGTAGTATAGGCAGACAGGGCGGCGTGAACACTGAAGCTTTCTTT	CASSIGRQGGVNTEAFF
.	TRBJ1-3	TRBV5-4	few	TGTGCCAGCACCCCGGGTGGCTCTGGAAACACCATATATTTT	CASTPGGSGNTIYF
.	TRBJ1-5	TRBV7-2	.	TGTGCCAGCAGCACACAGTATAGCAATCAGCCCCAGCATTTT	CASSTQYSNQPQHF
.	TRBJ1-1	TRBV12-5	.	TGTGCTAGTGGTGTGGGCCTCCAGGCCCCTAGGGTATGGACTGAAGCTTTCTTT	CASGVGLQAPRVWTEAFF
.	TRBJ2-2	TRBV5-4	.	TGTGCCAGCAGCCCGGGACTGCCATACACCGGGGAGCTGTTTTTT	CASSPGLPYTGELFF
TRBD1	TRBJ1-4	TRBV19	few	TGTGCCAGTAGTCCCGGGACAGGGCCGGCCGTGGGCGAAAAACTGTTTTTT	CASSPGTGPAVGEKLFF
.	TRBJ2-6	TRBV19	.	TGTGCCAGTAGTAACCGGCAATCTGGGGCCAACGTCCTGACTTTC	CASSNRQSGANVLTF
.	TRBJ1-1	TRBV18	.	TGTGCCAGCTCACCGGCAGGGTTAGGGAACACTGAAGCTTTCTTT	CASSPAGLGNTEAFF